Listed below are T cell receptor beta chains from one sample, sequenced in a study of T-cell reconstitution after alpha-beta-depleted transplantation in children. A single record per CDR3 protein comes from TCRdb applying MiXCR to the PCR reads. The data contain about 240,000 distinct CDR3 sequences, roughly 23% of them seen just once; the ten biggest clones take up around 2.5%. The source was PBMCs, collected before TCRalphabeta/CD19-depleted stem cell transplant. These TCRs come from a girl aged 2 to 10 with Fanconi anemia, due to receive a stem cell transplant. Each CDR3 is given with its conserved first and last residue.

v_call	j_call	cdr3_aa
TRBV6-5	TRBJ2-1	CASSSQPGQGRHEQFF
TRBV29-1	TRBJ2-3	CSAITDTQYF
TRBV28	TRBJ2-3	CASSSPGQGTDTQYF
TRBV20-1	TRBJ2-1	CSAREADLGHNEQFF
TRBV20-1	TRBJ2-6	CSARNTGQGYVLTF
TRBV20-1	TRBJ2-1	CSASRHMEQFF
TRBV7-3	TRBJ2-3	CASSLRAEDTQYF
TRBV20-1	TRBJ2-7	CSARGSGSREQYF
TRBV29-1	TRBJ1-5	CSVREGGFNSNQPQHF
TRBV28	TRBJ2-5	CASRTTYHFQETQYF
TRBV18	TRBJ1-5	CASSSGTGGNQPQHF
TRBV6-1	TRBJ2-1	CASSRTDLHYNEQFF
TRBV29-1	TRBJ2-3	CSVDTRGTGVRRTDTQYF
TRBV28	TRBJ2-3	CASRSYVDREPTDTQYF
TRBV12-3/TRBV12-4	TRBJ1-4	CASSTTRDRFEKLFF
TRBV29-1	TRBJ1-2	CSVEDYGYTF
TRBV20-1	TRBJ2-3	CSAAHSGADTQYF
TRBV10-3	TRBJ2-2	CAIKERANTGELFF
TRBV12-3/TRBV12-4	TRBJ1-1	CASSSADSMNTEAFF
TRBV29-1	TRBJ2-3	CSVGGHDTQYF
TRBV6-2/TRBV6-3	TRBJ1-3	CASSPWGQGWGGNTIYF
TRBV20-1	TRBJ2-5	CSLRDRGWQETQYF
TRBV28	TRBJ2-7	CASSLLRAFGTSYEQYF
TRBV6-1	TRBJ2-3	CASGDSGPTDTQYF
TRBV27	TRBJ1-1	CASNLLLDRNTEAFF
TRBV20-1	TRBJ2-1	CSARWQGAYNEQFF
TRBV7-2	TRBJ2-5	CASSLAPGGPLGTQYF
TRBV12-3/TRBV12-4	TRBJ2-2	CASNRGQGGRTGELFF
TRBV7-9	TRBJ1-2	CASSLEGARYTF
TRBV28	TRBJ1-2	CASSLVGPAYGYTF
TRBV12-3/TRBV12-4	TRBJ2-7	CASSPRTSGVHEQYF
TRBV20-1	TRBJ2-5	CSARRSDSTFYPLETQYF
TRBV15	TRBJ1-5	CATSRERWGPQHF
TRBV20-1	TRBJ2-6	CSARSRNRSGANVLTF
TRBV20-1	TRBJ2-7	CSARRSDEQYF
TRBV29-1	TRBJ2-5	CSAEARRQETQYF
TRBV20-1	TRBJ1-1	CSASKPGSNTEAFF
TRBV7-2	TRBJ2-7	CASSLSFRGEQYF
TRBV6-5	TRBJ1-1	CASSSPRLGSTEAFF
TRBV20-1	TRBJ1-5	CSATQGSQPQHF
TRBV28	TRBJ2-4	CASSLTGPTNIQYF
TRBV28	TRBJ2-1	CASSLGIRERSSYNEQFF
TRBV6-5	TRBJ2-1	CASSYSGGGAEHSYNEQFF
TRBV29-1	TRBJ2-7	CSVTTGTVYEQYF
TRBV12-3/TRBV12-4	TRBJ2-2	CASSPRGDIANTGELFF
TRBV20-1	TRBJ2-7	CSANGGSYEQYF
TRBV20-1	TRBJ2-3	CTFGTSGPTDTQYF
TRBV20-1	TRBJ2-2	CSAISVTGELFF
TRBV27	TRBJ2-1	CASSLVVASNEQFF
TRBV21-1	TRBJ1-1	CASSKGRRNTEAFF
TRBV12-3/TRBV12-4	TRBJ1-4	CASSPPGGPNEKLFF
TRBV20-1	TRBJ1-2	CCARRGGTAVNYGYTF
TRBV20-1	TRBJ2-5	CSAPGQTETQYF
TRBV20-1	TRBJ1-1	CSANDITNTEAFF
TRBV6-9	TRBJ2-7	CASSSGTSGTSYEQYF
TRBV18	TRBJ2-1	CASSPPGPLYNEQFF
TRBV29-1	TRBJ2-5	CSVEPGRGETQYF
TRBV7-9	TRBJ2-5	CASSLGQIQETQYF
TRBV29-1	TRBJ2-3	CSVVGSDTQYF
TRBV5-1	TRBJ2-7	CASSLASFYEQYF